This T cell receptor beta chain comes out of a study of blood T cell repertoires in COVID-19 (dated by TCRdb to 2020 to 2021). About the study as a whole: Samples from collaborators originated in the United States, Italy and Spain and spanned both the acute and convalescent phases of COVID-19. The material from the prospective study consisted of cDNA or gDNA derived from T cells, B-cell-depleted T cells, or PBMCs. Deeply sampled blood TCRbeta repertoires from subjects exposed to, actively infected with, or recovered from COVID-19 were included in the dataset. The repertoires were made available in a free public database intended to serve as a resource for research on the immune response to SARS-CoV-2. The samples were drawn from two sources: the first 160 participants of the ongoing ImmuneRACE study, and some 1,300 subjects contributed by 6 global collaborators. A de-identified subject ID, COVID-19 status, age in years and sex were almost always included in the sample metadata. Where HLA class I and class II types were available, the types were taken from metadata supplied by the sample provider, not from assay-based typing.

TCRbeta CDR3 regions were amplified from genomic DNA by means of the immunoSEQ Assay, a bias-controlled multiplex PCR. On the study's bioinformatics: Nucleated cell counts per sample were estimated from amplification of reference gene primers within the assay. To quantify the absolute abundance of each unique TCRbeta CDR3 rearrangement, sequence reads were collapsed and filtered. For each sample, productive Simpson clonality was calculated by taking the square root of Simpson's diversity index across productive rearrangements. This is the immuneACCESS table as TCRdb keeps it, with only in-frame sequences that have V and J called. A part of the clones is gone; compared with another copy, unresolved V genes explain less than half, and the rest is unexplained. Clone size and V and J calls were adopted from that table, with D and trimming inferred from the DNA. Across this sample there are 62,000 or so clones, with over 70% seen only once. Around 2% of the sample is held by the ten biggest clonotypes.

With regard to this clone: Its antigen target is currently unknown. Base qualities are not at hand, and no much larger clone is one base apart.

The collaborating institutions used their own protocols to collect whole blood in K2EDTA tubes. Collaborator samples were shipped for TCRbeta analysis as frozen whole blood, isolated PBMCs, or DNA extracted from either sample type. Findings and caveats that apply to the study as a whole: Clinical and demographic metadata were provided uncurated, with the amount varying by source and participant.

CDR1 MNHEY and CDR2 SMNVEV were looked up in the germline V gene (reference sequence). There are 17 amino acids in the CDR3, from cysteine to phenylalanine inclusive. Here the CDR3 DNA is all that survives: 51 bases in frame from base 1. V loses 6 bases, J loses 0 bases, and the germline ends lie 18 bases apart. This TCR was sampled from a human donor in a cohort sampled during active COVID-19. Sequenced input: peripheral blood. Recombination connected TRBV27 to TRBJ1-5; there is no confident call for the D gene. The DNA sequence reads TGTGCCAGCAGACTCATCGCAGCCGACAATAGCAATCAGCCCCAGCATTTT. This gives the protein CASRLIAADNSNQPQHF.